A selection of T cell receptor beta chains follows, all from one sample in a study of blood T cell repertoires in COVID-19. Method: immunoSEQ multiplex PCR; TCRdb's copy keeps in-frame clones and lacks some. The table records 270,000 or so clones, 75% to 90% of them present only once. The specimen was PBMCs or T cells enriched from blood (not recorded which). The receptors were sampled from a woman under 40 with acute COVID-19. CDR3s include the opening cysteine and the closing phenylalanine or tryptophan. The D gene is left open where the match is weak. The size field is filled for only some rows; it gives once, few, many or a size class.

d_gene,v_gene,j_gene,abundance,CDR3nt,CDR3aa
.,TRBV3-1/TRBV3-2,TRBJ2-1,.,TGTGCCAGCAGCCAAGATGGGGGGGGCGTCGGGAGTGAGCAGTTCTTC,CASSQDGGGVGSEQFF
.,TRBV3-1/TRBV3-2,TRBJ1-3,.,TGTGCCAGCAGCCCCCCAGGAAACACCATATATTTT,CASSPPGNTIYF
.,TRBV19,TRBJ1-1,.,TGTGCCAGTAGTATAGACCGGACAGATAGTGAAGCTTTCTTT,CASSIDRTDSEAFF
.,TRBV29-1,TRBJ1-3,.,TGCAGCGTTGAAGGGACAACCGGAAACACCATATATTTT,CSVEGTTGNTIYF
TRBD1,TRBV7-3,TRBJ1-2,.,TGTGCCAGCAGCTTAACGGGGACAGGGGGAAGCTATGGCTACACCTTC,CASSLTGTGGSYGYTF
.,TRBV21-1,TRBJ2-7,.,TGTGCCAGCAGCAAAGCCTCTAGTCCCCCTCTCTCCTACGAGCAGTACTTC,CASSKASSPPLSYEQYF
.,TRBV18,TRBJ1-1,.,TGTGCCAGCTCACCCTTAGACAGGAACACTGAAGCTTTCTTT,CASSPLDRNTEAFF
.,TRBV12-3/TRBV12-4,TRBJ1-3,.,TGTGGGGGGGGGACTGGAAACACCATATATTTT,CGGGTGNTIYF
.,TRBV28,TRBJ1-3,once,TGTGCCAGCAAGGGGAAGAGGGACACAATACTCAGAATCAACTCTGGAAACACCATATATTTT,CASKGKRDTILRINSGNTIYF
TRBD1,TRBV15,TRBJ2-7,.,TGTGCCACCAGCCGGGACAGGCCGTACGAGCAGTACTTC,CATSRDRPYEQYF
TRBD1,TRBV7-9,TRBJ1-2,.,TGTGCCAGCAGCCTAAGGGACCCAGGGGGCTTCGGTGGCTACACCTTC,CASSLRDPGGFGGYTF
TRBD1,TRBV28,TRBJ1-6,.,TGTGCCAGCAGTTCCGGACAGGGGGTCACCCACGGCTCACCCCTCCACTTT,CASSSGQGVTHGSPLHF
.,TRBV27,TRBJ2-3,.,TGTGCCAGCACCGAATCAGGGGATACGCAGTATTTT,CASTESGDTQYF
.,TRBV20-1,TRBJ1-2,.,TGCAGTGCTAGTCCCGGAGTCGAGAACTATGGCTACACCTTC,CSASPGVENYGYTF
.,TRBV12-3/TRBV12-4,TRBJ2-2,.,TGTGCCAGCAGTCCCCAGGTCGGCGGGGAGCTGTTTTTT,CASSPQVGGELFF
TRBD2,TRBV4-2,TRBJ2-5,.,TGTGCCAGCAGCCAACCCGGGACTAGCGGGATTCTCCAAGAGACCCAGTACTTC,CASSQPGTSGILQETQYF
.,TRBV14,TRBJ2-3,once,TGTGCCAGCAGCCACACCCAGGGGGATACGCAGTATTTT,CASSHTQGDTQYF
.,TRBV6-5,TRBJ1-2,.,TGTGCCAGCAGTTACTCGCGGGGGCTAGGCTATGGCTACACCTTC,CASSYSRGLGYGYTF
.,TRBV6-2/TRBV6-3,TRBJ2-2,.,TGTGCCAGCACCCCTATCGAGGGAACCGGGGAGCTGTTTTTT,CASTPIEGTGELFF
TRBD1,TRBV29-1,TRBJ1-2,.,TGCAGCGTCAAAATGACAGGGGCCTATGGCTACACCTTC,CSVKMTGAYGYTF
.,TRBV28,TRBJ1-4,.,TGTGCCAGCAGGGCACAGGGTGGGGGATTGGAAAAACTGTTTTTT,CASRAQGGGLEKLFF
TRBD1,TRBV7-2,TRBJ1-2,.,TGTGCCAGCAGCTTAACATCAGGGGGCGGGAACTATGGCTACACCTTC,CASSLTSGGGNYGYTF
TRBD1,TRBV27,TRBJ2-7,.,TGTGCCAGCAGTCCACGGGACAGGGAAACCTACGAGCAGTACTTC,CASSPRDRETYEQYF
.,TRBV7-8,TRBJ2-4,.,TGTGCCAGCAGCTTCCCGGACAGCGTCGAAATAGCCAAAAACATTCAGTACTTC,CASSFPDSVEIAKNIQYF
.,TRBV19,TRBJ2-1,once,TGTGCCAGTAGTAGGGGACATTACAATGAGCAGTTCTTC,CASSRGHYNEQFF
TRBD2,TRBV3-1/TRBV3-2,TRBJ2-7,.,TGTGCCAGCAGCCAAGAAGGGACTAGCGGGATATCGTACGAGCAGTACTTC,CASSQEGTSGISYEQYF
TRBD1,TRBV18,TRBJ1-3,.,TGTGCCAGCTCACCACCTAGAGGGACAGGGTTCTCTGGAAACACCATATATTTT,CASSPPRGTGFSGNTIYF
.,TRBV23-1,TRBJ1-2,once,TGCGCCAGCAGTCAGTCAGGGCCCTATGGCTACACCTTC,CASSQSGPYGYTF
.,TRBV10-1,TRBJ2-1,.,TGCGCCAGCGCCTTGACTGGCCACCAGCAGTTCTTC,CASALTGHQQFF
.,TRBV3-1/TRBV3-2,TRBJ2-6,few,TGTGCCAGCAGCCAAGATAGCTCTGGGGCCAACGTCCTGACTTTC,CASSQDSSGANVLTF
.,TRBV25-1,TRBJ1-2,.,TGTGCCAGCAGTGACGGGTACTATGGCTACACCTTC,CASSDGYYGYTF
.,TRBV4-2,TRBJ2-7,few,TGTGCCAGCAGCCGAGGAGACGAGCAGTACTTC,CASSRGDEQYF
.,TRBV29-1,TRBJ1-2,.,TGCAGCGTTGACAGGACGGACAGATCTAACTATGGCTACACCTTC,CSVDRTDRSNYGYTF